Each of the 15 T cell receptor beta chains below was sequenced from the same sample in a study of blood T cell repertoires in COVID-19. Using immunoSEQ multiplex PCR, the repertoire was profiled, and TCRdb retains in-frame clones only, with some absent. This sample has about 190,000 clones, with around 90% found just once. Material for sequencing was peripheral blood. The receptors stem from a man aged 50-60 years with acute or convalescent COVID-19.

The chain combines TRBV15 with TRBJ2-5, with 9 positions matching TRBD2. The V gene end was trimmed by 7 bases and the J gene end by 2 bases; junction bases not matched to a gene: 8. CDR1 is LNHNV, CDR2 YYDKDF, per germline (reference sequence). The CDR3 runs to 15 residues. The chain's CDR3 is CATKLAGTPQETQYF. CDR3 nucleotides: TGTGCCACCAAGCTAGCGGGGACGCCACAAGAGACCCAGTACTTC. The entire variable domain, with the rest obtained from reference TRBV15 and TRBJ2-5, is as follows: DAMVIQNPRYQVTQFGKPVTLSCSQTLNHNVMYWYQQKSSQAPKLLFHYYDKDFNNEADTPDNFQSRRPNTSFCFLDIRSPGLGDTAMYLCATKLAGTPQETQYFGPGTRLLVL.

The chain joins TRBV5-1 to TRBJ1-5; D unclear. This CDR3 has 15 amino acids. CDR1 SGHRS and CDR2 YFSETQ come from the germline V gene. Trimming stripped 8 bases from V and 2 bases from J, with 17 bases between. CDR3 DNA sequence: TGCGCCAGTCCTAGACCCTCCCTAGGCAATCAGCCCCAGCATTTT. It is translated as CASPRPSLGNQPQHF. Complete variable domain (other parts from reference TRBV5-1 and TRBJ1-5): KAGVTQTPRYLIKTRGQQVTLSCSPISGHRSVSWYQQTPGQGLQFLFEYFSETQRNKGNFPGRFSGRQFSNSRSEMNVSTLELGDSALYLCASPRPSLGNQPQHFGDGTRLSIL.

This clone was observed once. This chain links TRBV30 with TRBJ2-2, with 8 positions matching TRBD2. Germline V CDR1 and CDR2: GTSNPN, SVGIG (reference sequence). Trimming cost V 0 bases and J 5 bases; bases outside gene matches: 8. CDR3 length: 16 residues. The CDR3 is CAWSVLGLEFTGELFF. The CDR3 region has the DNA TGTGCCTGGAGTGTACTGGGACTAGAGTTTACCGGGGAGCTGTTTTTT.

The genes are TRBV6-2 or TRBV6-3 and TRBJ2-3; 8 nucleotides align to TRBD2. CDR1 is MNHEY and CDR2 is SVGEGT in the germline V gene. The CDR3 extends over 12 amino acids. J gave up 14 bases and V 6 bases, and 10 bases lay outside the gene matches. The CDR3 coding sequence is TGTGCCAGCAGCCTAAGTGAGCGGGGGCTGTATTTT. It codes for CASSLSERGLYF.

This chain joins TRBV14 and TRBJ1-2; D is possibly TRBD1 (6 bases). The germline gives CDR1 SGHDN, CDR2 FVKESK. Trimming cost V 1 base and J 5 bases, with 14 bases left between them. There are 15 residues in the CDR3. In nucleotides, the CDR3 is TGTGCCAGCAGCCAAGGGGTGGTCAGGGGATATGGCTACACCTTC. It translates to CASSQGVVRGYGYTF. Full variable domain (rest looked up from reference TRBV14 and TRBJ1-2): EAGVTQFPSHSVIEKGQTVTLRCDPISGHDNLYWYRRVMGKEIKFLLHFVKESKQDESGMPNNRFLAERTGGTYSTLKVQPAELEDSGVYFCASSQGVVRGYGYTFGSGTRLTVV.

This clone was observed a handful of times. This chain uses TRBV15 with TRBJ1-4; D is possibly TRBD1 (6 bases). Trimming shortened V by 1 base and J by 7 bases, and 13 bases separated the two germline ends. This CDR3 has 15 amino acids. Germline CDR1 and CDR2: LNHNV and YYDKDF (reference sequence). Here the CDR3 reads CATSRVGQYREKLFF. The CDR3 nucleotides are TGTGCCACCAGCAGAGTCGGACAGTACCGTGAAAAACTGTTTTTT.

V and J are TRBV11-2 and TRBJ1-2; TRBD1 agrees at 8 bases. Trimming removed 1 base from V and 2 bases from J; junction bases left unmatched: 15. The CDR3 contains 19 residues. Germline CDR1 reads SGHAT; CDR2 reads FQNNGV. CDR3 DNA sequence: TGTGCCAGCAGCTTAGGCCCTGGGACAGGAATAGCTCTAAACTATGGCTACACCTTC. Translation gives CASSLGPGTGIALNYGYTF. Based on the CDR3 plus reference TRBV11-2 and TRBJ1-2, the full variable domain is EAGVAQSPRYKIIEKRQSVAFWCNPISGHATLYWYQQILGQGPKLLIQFQNNGVVDDSQLPKDRFSAERLKGVDSTLKIQPAKLEDSAVYLCASSLGPGTGIALNYGYTFGSGTRLTVV.

The chain has TRBV19 and TRBJ2-7; 7 bases are a match to TRBD2. The V gene's germline CDR1 is LNHDA and CDR2 SQIVND (reference sequence). This CDR3 comprises 15 residues. Losses at the gene ends were 4 bases for V and 4 bases for J; bases not matched to a gene: 10. The CDR3 bases are TGTGCCAGTAGTACCCAGCGGGATACGCCATACGAGCAGTACTTC. Translated, it gives CASSTQRDTPYEQYF.

V gene TRBV27 combines with J gene TRBJ1-2, with TRBD1 matching 8 bases. Per germline, CDR1 MNHEY and CDR2 SMNVEV (reference sequence). J gave up 0 bases and V 5 bases, and 8 bases lay outside the gene matches. CDR3 length: 16 amino acids. For the CDR3, the DNA is TGTGCCAGCAGTCGAACAGGACAGGGTGCTAACTATGGCTACACCTTC. Protein product: CASSRTGQGANYGYTF.

V is TRBV3-1 (or the pseudogene TRBV3-2) and J is TRBJ2-5; 7 positions match TRBD2. This CDR3 contains 17 residues. Germline CDR1 LGHDT, CDR2 YNNKEL (reference sequence). J gave up 2 bases and V 5 bases, and 14 bases lay outside the gene matches. The CDR3 DNA reads TGTGCCAGCAGCTCTTGGACTAGTGGGAGTGGGCAAGAGACCCAGTACTTC. It codes for CASSSWTSGSGQETQYF.

This clone was recorded once. The sample holds other DNA sequences that translate to the same CDR3. J is TRBJ2-5 and V is TRBV30; the D is unclear. In germline, CDR1 is GTSNPN, CDR2 SVGIG (reference sequence). Trimming took off 2 bases at V and 5 bases at J, with 6 bases between the two ends. This CDR3 is 11 amino acids long. Written as DNA, the CDR3 is TGTGCCTGGAGTTCGGAGGAGACCCAGTACTTC. Translating gives CAWSSEETQYF.

This clone has only a few counts. The same CDR3 is also encoded by other DNA sequences in this sample. The V gene is TRBV7-9, the J gene TRBJ1-1, with TRBD1 identical over 7 bases. The CDR3 sequence is 13 residues long. In germline, CDR1 is SEHNR, CDR2 FQNEAQ (reference sequence). Losses at the gene ends were 2 bases for V and 4 bases for J; bases not matched to a gene: 1. CDR3 in amino acids: CASSLQGGTEAFF. CDR3 nucleotide sequence: TGTGCCAGCAGCTTACAGGGGGGCACTGAAGCTTTCTTT.

The chain links TRBV18 to TRBJ2-4, with 9 bases aligning to TRBD1. V trimming: 6 bases; J trimming: 4 bases; junction bases outside the gene matches: 4. The CDR3 extends over 14 amino acids. CDR1 and CDR2 from the germline V gene are KGHSH and LQKENI. Here the CDR3 reads CASSLDRGKNIQYF. Here the CDR3 DNA reads TGTGCCAGCTCTCTCGACAGGGGGAAAAACATTCAGTACTTC.

The CDR3 DNA reads TGTGCCAGCAGCGAGTCCCGGGGGGTAAATGAGCAGTTCTTC. Residues: CASSESRGVNEQFF. The V and J genes are TRBV9 and TRBJ2-1, with 7 bases identical to TRBD2. The CDR3 contains 14 residues. V lost 3 bases, J lost 7 bases, and 7 bases stayed unmatched. Per the germline V gene, CDR1 is SGDLS and CDR2 is YYNGEE.

The chain employs TRBV6-5 and TRBJ1-3; D is ambiguous. The CDR3 contains 13 residues. V was cut by 6 bases and J by 0 bases, with 6 bases left in between. The germline V gene has CDR1 MNHEY and CDR2 SVGAGI. The CDR3 DNA reads TGTGCCAGCAGGGAGAGCTCTGGAAACACCATATATTTT. It codes for CASRESSGNTIYF.